This T cell receptor beta chain was sequenced for a study of cytomegalovirus exposure and HLA in healthy donors. Study summary: An analysis done earlier identified fewer than 140 million unique TCR beta sequences from about 179 million T cells. Overall study findings and caveats: The Asian-associated ancestry cluster reportedly had fewer N-insertions than the roughly 700-donor mean in a later analysis. Presence/absence analyses took donor sequencing depth as roughly uniform.

The PCR used 60 Vbeta and 13 Jbeta primers. Sequencing used immunoSEQ multiplex PCR; TCRdb keeps in-frame clones, though not all of them. The table includes around 270,000 clones, 80% detected once. This CDR3 has 17 amino acids. Germline CDR1 is SNHLY and CDR2 is FYNNEI. Between the trimmed V and J ends, which lost 4 bases and 0 bases, there was a span of 16 bases. The sample holds one count of this clone. The antigen is unknown. Sequenced material: PBMCs. The V gene is TRBV2, the J gene TRBJ2-1; D possibly corresponds to TRBD2 (6 bases). The receptor was derived from a girl aged 2 to 9 in good health and CMV-seronegative. The CDR3: CASSVWRGDSSYNEQFF. CDR3 DNA: TGTGCCAGCAGTGTCTGGAGGGGAGATAGCTCCTACAATGAGCAGTTCTTC. The variable domain in full, with the rest retrieved from reference TRBV2 and TRBJ2-1, is EPEVTQTPSHQVTQMGQEVILRCVPISNHLYFYWYRQILGQKVEFLVSFYNNEISEKSEIFDDQFSVERPDGSNFTLKIRSTKLEDSAMYFCASSVWRGDSSYNEQFFGPGTRLTVL.